This T cell receptor (beta chain) emerged from a study of regulatory T cells in long-lasting Graves disease. Time point given: persistent/refractory GD, antithyroid drugs over 5 years with positive TRAb. After RNA was extracted from PBMCs, the TCR library was made from it. This clonotype showed up just a few times. Combining iRepertoire HTBI primers with Arm-PCR of CDR3 regions, the authors built TCR beta libraries. As originally analysed: Under 75 TRBV and about 15 TRBJ segments were identified across samples. TCRdb ran MiXCR on the multiplex PCR reads and lists one entry per CDR3 protein. These V and J calls rely on TCRdb rather than the paper's analysis. The table has around 450,000 distinct CDR3 sequences, 20% to 25% seen once; the top ten hold 7.1%. The source is a female donor with Graves disease. The source material was peripheral blood mononuclear cells (PBMCs), sampled when the disease was refractory, from a patient treated with antithyroid drugs.

The CDR3 here is CSVLGSSGLQETQYF. The CDR3 bases are TGCAGCGTTCTTGGGTCTAGCGGGCTTCAAGAGACCCAGTACTTC. The chain joins TRBV29-1 to TRBJ2-5; 8 positions agree with TRBD2. Trimming cost V 5 bases and J 2 bases; bases outside gene matches: 10. This CDR3 has 15 residues. CDR1 and CDR2 from the germline V gene are SQVTM and ANQGSEA. Combining the CDR3 with reference TRBV29-1 and TRBJ2-5 gives the whole variable domain SAVISQKPSRDICQRGTSLTIQCQVDSQVTMMFWYRQQPGQSLTLIATANQGSEATYESGFVIDKFPISRPNLTFSTLTVSNMSPEDSSIYLCSVLGSSGLQETQYFGPGTRLLVL.